The source of this TCR beta chain is a study of blood T cells in healthy people across ages. This CDR3 comprises 14 residues. Germline loops: CDR1 SGHDN, CDR2 FVKESK. V was clipped by 0 bases and J by 8 bases, with 13 bases between them. Primers used in a second PCR of about 7 to 11 cycles were a sample-barcoded 5' primer and a J-beta primer mix. One entry per CDR3 protein, called by TCRdb with MiXCR from the 5' RACE reads. This table has roughly 1.9 million distinct CDR3 sequences, 39% appearing once. The origin of this receptor is a human donor in good health. The sample consisted of blood. The rearrangement joins TRBV14 to TRBJ1-2; D is unclear. CDR3 bases: TGTGCCAGCAGCCAAGACTCGAATGTGTTCGGCTACACCTTC. Amino acid sequence: CASSQDSNVFGYTF.